The sequence of this T cell receptor (beta chain) was determined in a study of T cell clonality in common variable immunodeficiency. This clone was observed at least ten times. Antigen: not known. The CDR3 end lies 3 residues beyond the end of the read and is filled in from the germline J gene. Diagnosis required reduced IgG, IgA and/or IgM with specific antibody deficiency. Broader study findings: Common variable immunodeficiency TCR beta sequences reportedly had fewer deletions and N-nucleotide insertions. Compared with controls, CVID subjects had fewer shared TCRbeta clones.

Per the germline V gene, CDR1 is MDHEN and CDR2 is SYDVKM. The ends lost 2 bases at V and 6 bases at J; junction bases unmatched: 1. This CDR3 has 14 residues. Sequencing used immunoSEQ multiplex PCR; TCRdb keeps in-frame clones, though not all of them. In total the sample includes about 42,000 clones, none of them seen once. What was sequenced was peripheral blood mononuclear cells. V is TRBV28 and J is TRBJ2-7; 13 bases fit TRBD2. The sequence was collected from a human donor with common variable immunodeficiency. CDR3 DNA, as far as it was read: TGTGCCAGCAGTTTAGGACTAGCGGGAGCCGAG. Its protein product is CASSLGLAGAE. The whole CDR3 is CASSLGLAGAEQYF.